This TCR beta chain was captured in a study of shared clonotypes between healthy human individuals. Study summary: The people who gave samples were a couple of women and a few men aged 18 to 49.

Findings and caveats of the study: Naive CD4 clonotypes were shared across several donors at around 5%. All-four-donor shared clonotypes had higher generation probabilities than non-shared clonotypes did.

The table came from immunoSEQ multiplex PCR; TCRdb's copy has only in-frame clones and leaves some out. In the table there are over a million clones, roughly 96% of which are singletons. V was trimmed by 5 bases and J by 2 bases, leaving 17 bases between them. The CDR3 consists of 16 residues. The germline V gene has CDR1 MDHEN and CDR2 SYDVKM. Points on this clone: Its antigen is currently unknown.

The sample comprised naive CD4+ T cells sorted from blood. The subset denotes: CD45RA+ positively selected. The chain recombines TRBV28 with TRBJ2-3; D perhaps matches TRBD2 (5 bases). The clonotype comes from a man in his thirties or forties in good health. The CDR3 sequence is CASSLGLAPHTDTQYF. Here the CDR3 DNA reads TGTGCCAGCAGTCTCGGCCTAGCTCCCCACACAGATACGCAGTATTTT.